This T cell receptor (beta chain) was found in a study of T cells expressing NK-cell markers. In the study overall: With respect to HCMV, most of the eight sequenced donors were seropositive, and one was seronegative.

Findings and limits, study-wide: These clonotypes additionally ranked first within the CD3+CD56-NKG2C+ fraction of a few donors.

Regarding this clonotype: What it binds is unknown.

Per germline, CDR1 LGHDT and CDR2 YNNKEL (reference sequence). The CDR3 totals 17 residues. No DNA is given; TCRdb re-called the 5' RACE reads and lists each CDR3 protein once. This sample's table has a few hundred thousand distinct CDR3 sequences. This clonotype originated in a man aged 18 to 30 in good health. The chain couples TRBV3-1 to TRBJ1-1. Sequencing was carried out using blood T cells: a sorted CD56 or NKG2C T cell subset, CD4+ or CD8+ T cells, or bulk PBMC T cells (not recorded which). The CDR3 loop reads CASSQDGVDWRDTEAFF.